The next 10 T cell receptor beta chains were all read from a single sample in a study of CD8 T cells in Susac syndrome. A quantity of 0.5 to 1 ug RNA underwent reverse transcription using random hexamers. TCRdb used MiXCR to reprocess the immunoSEQ multiplex PCR reads, holding one entry per CDR3 protein. Among about 130,000 distinct CDR3 sequences listed, under 95% were seen once. The sequenced sample was CD8+ T cells from PBMCs. The source is a human donor with multiple sclerosis.

The chain combines TRBV6-2 or TRBV6-3 with TRBJ2-3; tentative D call: TRBD1 (5 bases). Germline V lookup: CDR1 MNHEY, CDR2 SVGEGT. The ends were cut back, 2 bases at V and 3 bases at J, with 12 bases in the middle. The CDR3 consists of 15 residues. The CDR3 spells CASSYPGGATDTQYF. CDR3 in DNA: TGTGCCAGCAGTTACCCCGGTGGGGCAACAGATACGCAGTATTTT.

The chain carries TRBV6-5 and TRBJ2-5; D not resolved. Germline CDR1 reads MNHEY; CDR2 reads SVGAGI. V was pared by 5 bases and J by 1 base, with 11 bases between. CDR3 length: 14 residues. In DNA form, the CDR3 reads TGTGCCAGCAGTCCAGGACCTGGCCAAGAGACCCAGTACTTC. Its protein is CASSPGPGQETQYF.

The sample holds one count of this clonotype. The CDR3 bases are TGCAGCGTTGAAGATCGGCGGCTAGCGGGAGACGAGCAGTACTTC. This sequence encodes CSVEDRRLAGDEQYF. V gene TRBV29-1 combines with J gene TRBJ2-7; 10 bases line up with TRBD2. V was clipped by 0 bases and J by 5 bases; unmatched bases: 7. Per the germline V gene, CDR1 is SQVTM and CDR2 is ANQGSEA. This CDR3 contains 15 residues.

V usage is TRBV2 and J usage is TRBJ1-1, with TRBD1 identical over 8 bases. Germline V lookup: CDR1 SNHLY, CDR2 FYNNEI. V lost 3 bases, J lost 10 bases, and 10 bases stayed unmatched. There are 14 residues in the CDR3. The CDR3 DNA sequence: TGTGCCAGCAGTGATCGGGGACAGGCTATGGGAGCTTTCTTT. This sequence encodes CASSDRGQAMGAFF.

The V call is TRBV2, the J call TRBJ2-1, with 9 positions matching TRBD2. CDR1 and CDR2 (germline): SNHLY, FYNNEI. This CDR3 is 14 amino acids long. The trim removed 7 bases at V and 6 bases at J, leaving 7 bases unmatched. In DNA form, the CDR3 reads TGTGCCAGCATAGGGCTAGCGGGATCCAATGAGCAGTTCTTC. Protein product: CASIGLAGSNEQFF.

Only a few counts were recorded for this clonotype. The chain links TRBV29-1 to TRBJ2-5; tentatively, D is TRBD2 (6 bases). Germline V gene lookup returns CDR1 SQVTM and CDR2 ANQGSEA. This CDR3 comprises 14 residues. The ends were cut back, 6 bases at V and 2 bases at J, with 16 bases in the middle. The CDR3 region has the DNA TGCAGCGTCTACGGGGTAGCGGAACAAGAGACCCAGTACTTC. Its protein product is CSVYGVAEQETQYF.

V usage is TRBV3-1 and J usage is TRBJ2-1; D not resolved. Per the germline V gene, CDR1 is LGHDT and CDR2 is YNNKEL (reference sequence). Deletions cut 3 bases from V and 8 bases from J, with 11 bases between. CDR3 length: 13 residues. The CDR3 DNA follows: TGTGCCAGCAGCCAGGGCCCTGGGGATGAGCAGTTCTTC. This translates into CASSQGPGDEQFF.

The chain couples TRBV30 to TRBJ1-1; D uncertain. CDR1 is GTSNPN and CDR2 is SVGIG in the germline V gene (reference sequence). Deletions cut 3 bases from V and 7 bases from J, with 18 bases between. The CDR3 contains 14 residues. CDR3 DNA: TGTGCCTGGAGGGGTTCCCCTCTGGGTTATGAAGCTTTCTTT. It yields the protein CAWRGSPLGYEAFF.

The chain couples TRBV27 to TRBJ1-5; D is unresolved. Trimming cost V 6 bases and J 0 bases, with 12 bases left between them. The CDR3 totals 15 residues. CDR1 is MNHEY, CDR2 SMNVEV, per germline (reference sequence). CDR3: CASRLLASSNQPQHF. CDR3 coding DNA: TGTGCCAGCAGACTGTTGGCCTCTAGCAATCAGCCCCAGCATTTT.

This clonotype is a singleton in its sample. The chain recombines TRBV13 with TRBJ1-1; 11 positions agree with TRBD1. Germline loops: CDR1 PRHDT, CDR2 FYEKMQ (reference sequence). The trim removed 4 bases at V and 5 bases at J, leaving 9 bases unmatched. The CDR3 totals 16 residues. The CDR3: CASSYQRGTGGTEAFF. CDR3 nucleotide sequence: TGTGCCAGCAGCTACCAACGGGGGACAGGGGGGACTGAAGCTTTCTTT.